Listed below are T cell receptor beta chains from one sample, sequenced in a study of CD8+ T cells in alopecia areata. The data were produced by immunoSEQ multiplex PCR, yet TCRdb's version contains in-frame clones alone and is incomplete. The table includes around 100,000 clones, 55% detected once. The sample comprised CD4+ T cells sorted from blood. The source is a human donor in good health. CDR3s include the opening cysteine and the closing phenylalanine or tryptophan. The D gene is left open where the match is weak. Size tells how often a clone was seen (once, few, many) or the class of an expanded clone, and some rows leave it out.

J gene,V gene,D gene,clone size,CDR3 protein,CDR3 DNA
TRBJ2-4,TRBV14,TRBD1,NA,CASSRTGTGQNIQYF,TGTGCCAGCAGCCGCACCGGGACAGGGCAAAACATTCAGTACTTC
TRBJ1-1,TRBV11-3,NA,NA,CASSHDSYTEAFF,TGTGCCAGCAGCCACGACAGTTACACTGAAGCTTTCTTT
TRBJ2-5,TRBV7-6,TRBD2,few,CASAGSGLAGGQETQYF,TGTGCCAGCGCGGGGAGCGGACTAGCGGGGGGACAAGAGACCCAGTACTTC
TRBJ2-7,TRBV30,NA,few,CAWRGGYEQYF,TGTGCCTGGAGAGGCGGCTACGAGCAGTACTTC
TRBJ2-7,TRBV5-6,NA,NA,CASSFRSYEQYF,TGTGCCAGCAGCTTCCGCTCCTACGAGCAGTACTTC
TRBJ1-4,TRBV5-1,NA,NA,CASSLVATNEKLFF,TGCGCCAGCAGCTTGGTGGCAACTAATGAAAAACTGTTTTTT
TRBJ1-1,TRBV30,NA,NA,CAWSKGFESEAFF,TGTGCCTGGAGTAAAGGGTTTGAATCTGAAGCTTTCTTT
TRBJ2-7,TRBV28,TRBD1,NA,CASSLMQGAWEEQYF,TGTGCCAGCAGTTTAATGCAGGGGGCTTGGGAGGAGCAGTACTTC
TRBJ1-4,TRBV27,TRBD1,NA,CASSDRGFMKLFF,TGTGCCAGCAGTGACAGGGGGTTTATGAAACTGTTTTTT
TRBJ2-3,TRBV5-1,TRBD2,NA,CASSYRGRADTQYF,TGCGCCAGCAGCTACCGAGGGAGGGCAGATACGCAGTATTTT
TRBJ2-7,TRBV6-5,NA,NA,CASKRESAYEQYF,TGTGCCAGCAAGAGGGAAAGTGCCTACGAGCAGTACTTC
TRBJ2-1,TRBV5-1,TRBD2,NA,CASSYSGGAREQFF,TGCGCCAGCAGCTATAGCGGGGGGGCCCGGGAGCAGTTCTTC
TRBJ1-6,TRBV6-5,TRBD1,NA,CASSYTTGSNSPLHF,TGTGCCAGCAGTTATACGACAGGGTCAAACTCACCCCTCCACTTT
TRBJ1-5,TRBV7-9,NA,NA,CASSFTLPQHF,TGTGCCAGCAGCTTCACACTGCCCCAGCATTTT
TRBJ2-1,TRBV25-1,NA,NA,CASSGTSSYNEQFF,TGTGCCAGCAGCGGAACGAGCTCCTACAATGAGCAGTTCTTC
TRBJ1-1,TRBV10-3,NA,NA,CAISETDLNTEAFF,TGTGCCATCAGTGAGACGGACTTGAACACTGAAGCTTTCTTT
TRBJ1-1,TRBV6-5,NA,NA,CASSYEGTRPGEAFF,TGTGCCAGCAGTTACGAAGGGACCCGCCCAGGTGAAGCTTTCTTT
TRBJ2-5,TRBV27,NA,NA,CASSLWATAQETQYF,TGTGCCAGCAGTTTATGGGCGACAGCTCAAGAGACCCAGTACTTC
TRBJ2-2,TRBV2,NA,NA,CASSRTTTNTGELFF,TGTGCCAGCAGTCGGACTACTACGAACACCGGGGAGCTGTTTTTT
TRBJ2-3,TRBV6-5,TRBD1,NA,CASSYGTGLHTQYF,TGTGCCAGCAGTTATGGGACAGGGTTGCATACGCAGTATTTT
TRBJ2-7,TRBV10-3,TRBD1,NA,CAIRRQGGEQYF,TGTGCCATCAGAAGACAGGGGGGCGAGCAGTACTTC
TRBJ2-1,TRBV25-1,TRBD2,NA,CASSRAGTYNEQFF,TGTGCCAGCAGTCGAGCGGGGACCTACAATGAGCAGTTCTTC
TRBJ2-5,TRBV29-1,NA,NA,CSVSRRGETQYF,TGCAGCGTTTCCCGCAGGGGAGAGACCCAGTACTTC
TRBJ1-2,TRBV6-1,NA,NA,CASSEGNSPAPYGYTF,TGTGCCAGCAGTGAGGGAAATTCCCCTGCTCCGTATGGCTACACCTTC
TRBJ1-1,TRBV5-1,NA,NA,CASSPYGVTAFF,TGCGCCAGCAGCCCCTATGGGGTTACAGCTTTCTTT
TRBJ2-5,TRBV5-6,NA,NA,CASSPTLGTQYF,TGTGCCAGCAGCCCGACACTGGGGACCCAGTACTTC
TRBJ2-7,TRBV30,TRBD1,few,CAWSVGQSNYEQYF,TGTGCCTGGAGTGTGGGACAGTCTAACTACGAGCAGTACTTC
TRBJ1-1,TRBV7-2,NA,few,CASSLAGFPTDAFF,TGTGCCAGCAGCTTAGCGGGGTTTCCGACAGATGCTTTCTTT